This T cell receptor beta chain was sequenced for a study of identical twins (dated by TCRdb to about 2016). Study-level background: To test whether fetal clonotypes persist, this study deep-sequenced TCR alpha and beta repertoires from monozygotic twins, from unrelated adults of various ages, and from cord blood. To rule out contamination, the twin experiments were replicated at different times with different library preparation protocols. The study at large found these results: Fewer insertions were carried by abundant cord blood beta clonotypes, a similar but weaker trend appeared in young adult naive repertoires, and no such trend appeared in memory repertoires. Out-of-frame TCR alpha sharing in monozygotic twins was systematically underestimated by recombination models, whereas sharing between unrelated individuals was in agreement with the recombination models. Excess twin sharing in beta out-of-frame sequences was weaker because fewer shared sequences lowered the signal-to-noise ratio. Conclusions relied on cross-sectional statistical analysis, since the same donors could not be followed over many years. Compared with coincidental sharing between unrelated individuals, out-of-frame TCR alpha sequences shared between twins showed an excess of sequences with low generation probability. Zero-insertion analyses could be partly confounded by invariant T cells such as MAIT and iNKT, though diverse VJ usage argued against such confounding for most clonotypes.

Library method: 5' RACE. The sample was run on an Illumina HiSeq 2000. A universal primer binding site was introduced by template switching, and a unique molecular identifier was present in the final cDNA, enabling accurate counting of TCR cDNA molecules. Specific primers in the conserved constant-segment region were used to synthesize first-strand cDNA for the TCR alpha and beta chains. To control for contamination, every cDNA library carried two barcodes: a SMART-Mk sample barcode plus Illumina barcodes. TruSeq adapter sequences, together with Illumina sample barcodes, were added in two successive PCR steps. The TCR alpha and beta cDNA libraries were sequenced on the Illumina HiSeq platform using custom primers. Concerning the study's data processing: MiGEC was used to process raw reads and extract unique molecular identifiers, and MiXCR was used to find CDR3 positions. Recombination models were inferred per individual with the repgenHMM and IGoR tools using an EM algorithm. The tcR package in R was used for shared clonotype analysis, with sharing normalized by the product of cloneset sizes. To study raw recombination free of thymic and clonal selection effects, out-of-frame nonproductive sequences were analyzed. The public reads were run again by TCRdb, first through fastp at Q25 and then through MiXCR, and only productive beta chains were kept. Identical CDR3 proteins give one entry, which carries the most common genes and DNA. The V and J calls come from TCRdb's annotation, not from the publication. The sample data list 250,000 or so distinct CDR3 sequences, and 5.5% to 7% of these were observed just once. Roughly 3.7% of the sample is held by the ten biggest clonotypes.

The CDR3 numbers 18 residues from cysteine through phenylalanine. Only the CDR3 DNA is retained, 54 bases long and in frame from the first base. In the germline V gene (reference sequence), CDR1 corresponds to WNHNN and CDR2 to SYGVQD. V is clipped by 0 bases and J by 0 bases, and the sequence between their germline boundaries is 17 bases long. Only healthy Caucasian donors were included. The twin cohort comprised three pairs of female monozygotic twins, all aged roughly 18 to 30 years. Miltenyi CD45RO+ enrichment and human naive T-cell isolation kits were used to isolate memory (CD45RO+) and naive T cells from PBMC. This clonotype was seen just once. What antigen it recognizes has not been identified. No base quality information exists; no much larger clone differs at one position. A single read counts as weak evidence. These data were also filed under a second study, of yellow fever vaccine responses in identical twins. The second publication reports: According to the authors, the vaccine-induced T cell response in identical twins seemed to be partly convergent and partly specific to each individual. In the study, vaccine-responding T cell clones were precisely tracked in identical twins.

Sequencing was done on a sample of memory (CD45RO+) T cells sorted from blood. What the cell subset or site label conveys for this sample: CD45RO+ enriched T cells. The chain joins TRBV10-1 to TRBJ1-1; TRBD1 could be the D gene, as 6 bases match. This receptor was identified in a woman between 18 and 29 years old in good health. In nucleotide form, the sequence is TGCGCCAGCAGTGAGTCGTTACTGGACAGAGAAATGAACACTGAAGCTTTCTTT. Its translation is CASSESLLDREMNTEAFF.